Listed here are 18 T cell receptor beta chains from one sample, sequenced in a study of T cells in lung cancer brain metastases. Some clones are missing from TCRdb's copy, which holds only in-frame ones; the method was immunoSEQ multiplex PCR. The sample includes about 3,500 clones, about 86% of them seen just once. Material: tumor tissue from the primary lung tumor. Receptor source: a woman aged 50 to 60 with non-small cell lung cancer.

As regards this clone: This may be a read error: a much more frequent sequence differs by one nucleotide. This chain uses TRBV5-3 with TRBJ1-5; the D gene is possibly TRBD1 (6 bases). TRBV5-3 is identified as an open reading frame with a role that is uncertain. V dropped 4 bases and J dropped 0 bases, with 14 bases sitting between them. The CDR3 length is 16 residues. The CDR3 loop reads CARSHDRKTSNQPQHF. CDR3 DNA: TGTGCCAGAAGCCATGACAGGAAGACTAGCAATCAGCCCCAGCATTTT.

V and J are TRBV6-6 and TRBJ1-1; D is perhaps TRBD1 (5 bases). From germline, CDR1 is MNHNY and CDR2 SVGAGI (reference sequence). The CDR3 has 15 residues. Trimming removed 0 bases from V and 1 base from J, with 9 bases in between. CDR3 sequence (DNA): TGTGCCAGCAGTTACTCAGGGGTCCGGAACACTGAAGCTTTCTTT. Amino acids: CASSYSGVRNTEAFF.

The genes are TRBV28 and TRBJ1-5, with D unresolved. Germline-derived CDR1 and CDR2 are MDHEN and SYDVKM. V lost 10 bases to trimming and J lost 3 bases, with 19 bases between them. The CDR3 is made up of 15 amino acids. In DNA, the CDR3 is TGTGCCAACAGCCCGTCCGGACGACTCAATCAGCCCCAGCATTTT. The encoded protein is CANSPSGRLNQPQHF. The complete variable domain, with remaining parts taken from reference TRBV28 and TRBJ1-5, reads DVKVTQSSRYLVKRTGEKVFLECVQDMDHENMFWYRQDPGLGLRLIYFSYDVKMKEKGDIPEGYSVSREKKERFSLILESASTNQTSMYLCANSPSGRLNQPQHFGDGTRLSIL.

CDR3: CASSYGGVDNSPLHF. CDR3 DNA: TGTGCCAGCAGTTACGGGGGGGTAGATAATTCACCCCTCCACTTT. The chain couples TRBV6-5 to TRBJ1-6; D might be TRBD1 (5 bases). Between the trimmed V and J ends, which lost 2 bases and 5 bases, there was a span of 10 bases. The germline V gene has CDR1 MNHEY and CDR2 SVGAGI. The CDR3 sequence is 15 residues long.

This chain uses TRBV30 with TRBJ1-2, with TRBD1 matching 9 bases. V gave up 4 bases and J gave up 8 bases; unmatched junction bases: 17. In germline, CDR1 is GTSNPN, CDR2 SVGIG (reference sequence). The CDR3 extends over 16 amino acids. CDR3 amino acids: CAWMDRGLDKGMGYTF. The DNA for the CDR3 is TGTGCCTGGATGGACAGGGGCCTGGATAAGGGTATGGGCTACACCTTC.

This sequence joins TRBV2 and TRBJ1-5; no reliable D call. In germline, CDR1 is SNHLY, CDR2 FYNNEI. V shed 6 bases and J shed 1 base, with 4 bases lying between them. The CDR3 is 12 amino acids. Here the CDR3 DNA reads TGTGCCAGCAGCAGGAGCAATCAGCCCCAGCATTTT. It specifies CASSRSNQPQHF.

The CDR3 DNA is TGTGCCAGCAGCTTGTATGCGGGTTGGAACACTGAAGCTTTCTTT. Its protein product is CASSLYAGWNTEAFF. This rearrangement joins TRBV5-4 to TRBJ1-1; D is uncertain. CDR1 and CDR2 from the germline V gene are SGHNT and YYREEE (reference sequence). Trimming shortened V by 1 base and J by 1 base, and 11 bases separated the two germline ends. The CDR3 is 15 residues long.

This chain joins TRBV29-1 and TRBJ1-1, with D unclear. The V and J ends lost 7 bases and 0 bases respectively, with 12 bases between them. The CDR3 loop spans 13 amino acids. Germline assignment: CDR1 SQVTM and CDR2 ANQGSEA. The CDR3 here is CSAGRDLNTEAFF. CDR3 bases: TGCAGCGCTGGGAGGGATTTGAACACTGAAGCTTTCTTT.

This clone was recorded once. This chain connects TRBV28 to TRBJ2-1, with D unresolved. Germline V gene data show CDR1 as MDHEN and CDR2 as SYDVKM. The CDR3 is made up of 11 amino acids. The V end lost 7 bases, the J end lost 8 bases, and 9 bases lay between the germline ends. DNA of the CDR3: TGTGCCAGCAACACAAAGTATGAGCAGTTCTTC. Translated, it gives CASNTKYEQFF.

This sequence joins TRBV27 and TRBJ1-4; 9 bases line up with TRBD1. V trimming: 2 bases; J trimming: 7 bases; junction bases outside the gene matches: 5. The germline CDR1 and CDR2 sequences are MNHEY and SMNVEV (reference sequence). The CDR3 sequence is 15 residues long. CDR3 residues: CASSLRQGVGEKLFF. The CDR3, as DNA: TGTGCCAGCAGTTTAAGACAGGGGGTAGGTGAAAAACTGTTTTTT.

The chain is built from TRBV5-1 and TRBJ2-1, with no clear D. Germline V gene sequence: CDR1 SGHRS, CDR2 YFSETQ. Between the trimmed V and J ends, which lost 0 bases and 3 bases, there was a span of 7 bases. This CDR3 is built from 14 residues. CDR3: CASSLEGFYNEQFF. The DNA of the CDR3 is TGCGCCAGCAGCTTGGAAGGGTTCTACAATGAGCAGTTCTTC. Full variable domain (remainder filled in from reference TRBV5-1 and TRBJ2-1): KAGVTQTPRYLIKTRGQQVTLSCSPISGHRSVSWYQQTPGQGLQFLFEYFSETQRNKGNFPGRFSGRQFSNSRSEMNVSTLELGDSALYLCASSLEGFYNEQFFGPGTRLTVL.

The CDR3 is CASSISLESYEQYF. DNA for the CDR3: TGTGCCAGTAGTATCAGTCTCGAGTCCTACGAGCAGTACTTC. V gene TRBV19 combines with J gene TRBJ2-7; D gene uncertain. Germline V gene sequence: CDR1 LNHDA, CDR2 SQIVND (reference sequence). The ends were cut back, 3 bases at V and 1 base at J, with 10 bases in the middle. The CDR3 is 14 amino acids.

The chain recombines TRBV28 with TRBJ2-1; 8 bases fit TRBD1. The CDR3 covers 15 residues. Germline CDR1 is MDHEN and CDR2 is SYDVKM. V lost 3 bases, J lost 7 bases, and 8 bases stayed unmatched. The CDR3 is CASSFPGQGGNEQFF. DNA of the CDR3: TGTGCCAGCAGTTTCCCCGGACAGGGAGGTAATGAGCAGTTCTTC. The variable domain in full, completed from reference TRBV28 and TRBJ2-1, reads DVKVTQSSRYLVKRTGEKVFLECVQDMDHENMFWYRQDPGLGLRLIYFSYDVKMKEKGDIPEGYSVSREKKERFSLILESASTNQTSMYLCASSFPGQGGNEQFFGPGTRLTVL.

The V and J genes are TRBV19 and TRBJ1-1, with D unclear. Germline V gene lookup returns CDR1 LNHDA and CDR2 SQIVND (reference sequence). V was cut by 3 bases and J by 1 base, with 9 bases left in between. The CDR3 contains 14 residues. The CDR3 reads CASSIWGSNTEAFF. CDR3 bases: TGTGCCAGTAGTATCTGGGGATCGAACACTGAAGCTTTCTTT.

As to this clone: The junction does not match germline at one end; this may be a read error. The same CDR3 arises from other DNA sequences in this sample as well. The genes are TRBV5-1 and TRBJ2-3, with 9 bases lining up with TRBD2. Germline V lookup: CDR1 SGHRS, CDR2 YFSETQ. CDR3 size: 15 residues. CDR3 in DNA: TGCGCCAGCAGTTTGGCGGGGGGGCGCACAGATACGCAGTATTTT. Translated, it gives CASSLAGGRTDTQYF.

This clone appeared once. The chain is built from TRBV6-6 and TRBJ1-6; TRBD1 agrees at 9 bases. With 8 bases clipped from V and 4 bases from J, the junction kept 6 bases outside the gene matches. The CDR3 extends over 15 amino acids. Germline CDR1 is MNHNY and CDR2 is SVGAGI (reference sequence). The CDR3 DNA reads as TGTGCCAGCCAACAGGGGGCGTTTTATAATTCACCCCTCCACTTT. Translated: CASQQGAFYNSPLHF.

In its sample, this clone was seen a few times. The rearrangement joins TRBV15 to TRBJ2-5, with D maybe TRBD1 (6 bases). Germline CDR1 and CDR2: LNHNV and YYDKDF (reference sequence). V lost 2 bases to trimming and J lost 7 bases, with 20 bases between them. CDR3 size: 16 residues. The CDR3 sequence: CATSRTYRARDGTQYF. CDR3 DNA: TGTGCCACCAGCAGAACCTACAGGGCCCGGGATGGGACCCAGTACTTC.

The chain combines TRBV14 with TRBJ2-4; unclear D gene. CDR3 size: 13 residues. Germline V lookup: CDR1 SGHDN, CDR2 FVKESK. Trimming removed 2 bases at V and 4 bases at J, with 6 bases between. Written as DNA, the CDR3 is TGTGCCAGCAGCCAAACAGCGAAAAACATTCAGTACTTC. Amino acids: CASSQTAKNIQYF.